This TCR beta chain was captured by sequencing in a study of PD-1 blockade in classical Hodgkin lymphoma. Regarding the study as a whole: Compared with baseline, CD4+ but not CD8+ TCR diversity had risen significantly by C4D1. Baseline diversity was lower in partial responders and progressors than complete responders.

Each patient experienced a relapse that followed autologous stem cell transplantation, and brentuximab vedotin exposure varied. This CDR3 comprises 14 residues. The V and J ends lost 0 bases and 6 bases respectively, with 11 bases between them. The germline CDR1 and CDR2 sequences are KGHSY and FQNENV. Libraries were prepared by immunoSEQ multiplex PCR; TCRdb keeps only in-frame clonotypes and omits some of them. The sample contains roughly 11,000 clones, roughly 79% of which appear only once. Turning to this clone: Its antigen is currently unknown.

The material was peripheral blood mononuclear cells (PBMCs), obtained before the second cycle of nivolumab. The clonotype comes from a human donor with classical Hodgkin lymphoma. The rearrangement uses TRBV16 and TRBJ2-5, with D perhaps matching TRBD1 or TRBD2 (5 bases each). CDR3 region: CASSQSGEGQTQYF. The CDR3 region has the DNA TGTGCCAGCAGCCAATCGGGCGAGGGGCAGACCCAGTACTTC.